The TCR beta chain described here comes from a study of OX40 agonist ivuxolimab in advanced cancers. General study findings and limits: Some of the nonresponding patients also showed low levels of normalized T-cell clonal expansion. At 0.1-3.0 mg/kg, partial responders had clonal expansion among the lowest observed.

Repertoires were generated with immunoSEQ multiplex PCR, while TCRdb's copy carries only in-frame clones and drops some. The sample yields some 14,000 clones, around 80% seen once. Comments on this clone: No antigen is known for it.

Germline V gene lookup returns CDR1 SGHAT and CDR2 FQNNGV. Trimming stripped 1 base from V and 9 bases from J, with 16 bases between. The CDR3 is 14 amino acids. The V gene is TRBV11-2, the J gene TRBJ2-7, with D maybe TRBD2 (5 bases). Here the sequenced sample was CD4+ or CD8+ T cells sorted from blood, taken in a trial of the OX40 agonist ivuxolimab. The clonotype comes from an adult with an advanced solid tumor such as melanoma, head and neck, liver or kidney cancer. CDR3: CASSLGTAGSRQYF. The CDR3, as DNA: TGTGCCAGCAGCTTAGGTACCGCGGGTAGTAGGCAGTACTTC.